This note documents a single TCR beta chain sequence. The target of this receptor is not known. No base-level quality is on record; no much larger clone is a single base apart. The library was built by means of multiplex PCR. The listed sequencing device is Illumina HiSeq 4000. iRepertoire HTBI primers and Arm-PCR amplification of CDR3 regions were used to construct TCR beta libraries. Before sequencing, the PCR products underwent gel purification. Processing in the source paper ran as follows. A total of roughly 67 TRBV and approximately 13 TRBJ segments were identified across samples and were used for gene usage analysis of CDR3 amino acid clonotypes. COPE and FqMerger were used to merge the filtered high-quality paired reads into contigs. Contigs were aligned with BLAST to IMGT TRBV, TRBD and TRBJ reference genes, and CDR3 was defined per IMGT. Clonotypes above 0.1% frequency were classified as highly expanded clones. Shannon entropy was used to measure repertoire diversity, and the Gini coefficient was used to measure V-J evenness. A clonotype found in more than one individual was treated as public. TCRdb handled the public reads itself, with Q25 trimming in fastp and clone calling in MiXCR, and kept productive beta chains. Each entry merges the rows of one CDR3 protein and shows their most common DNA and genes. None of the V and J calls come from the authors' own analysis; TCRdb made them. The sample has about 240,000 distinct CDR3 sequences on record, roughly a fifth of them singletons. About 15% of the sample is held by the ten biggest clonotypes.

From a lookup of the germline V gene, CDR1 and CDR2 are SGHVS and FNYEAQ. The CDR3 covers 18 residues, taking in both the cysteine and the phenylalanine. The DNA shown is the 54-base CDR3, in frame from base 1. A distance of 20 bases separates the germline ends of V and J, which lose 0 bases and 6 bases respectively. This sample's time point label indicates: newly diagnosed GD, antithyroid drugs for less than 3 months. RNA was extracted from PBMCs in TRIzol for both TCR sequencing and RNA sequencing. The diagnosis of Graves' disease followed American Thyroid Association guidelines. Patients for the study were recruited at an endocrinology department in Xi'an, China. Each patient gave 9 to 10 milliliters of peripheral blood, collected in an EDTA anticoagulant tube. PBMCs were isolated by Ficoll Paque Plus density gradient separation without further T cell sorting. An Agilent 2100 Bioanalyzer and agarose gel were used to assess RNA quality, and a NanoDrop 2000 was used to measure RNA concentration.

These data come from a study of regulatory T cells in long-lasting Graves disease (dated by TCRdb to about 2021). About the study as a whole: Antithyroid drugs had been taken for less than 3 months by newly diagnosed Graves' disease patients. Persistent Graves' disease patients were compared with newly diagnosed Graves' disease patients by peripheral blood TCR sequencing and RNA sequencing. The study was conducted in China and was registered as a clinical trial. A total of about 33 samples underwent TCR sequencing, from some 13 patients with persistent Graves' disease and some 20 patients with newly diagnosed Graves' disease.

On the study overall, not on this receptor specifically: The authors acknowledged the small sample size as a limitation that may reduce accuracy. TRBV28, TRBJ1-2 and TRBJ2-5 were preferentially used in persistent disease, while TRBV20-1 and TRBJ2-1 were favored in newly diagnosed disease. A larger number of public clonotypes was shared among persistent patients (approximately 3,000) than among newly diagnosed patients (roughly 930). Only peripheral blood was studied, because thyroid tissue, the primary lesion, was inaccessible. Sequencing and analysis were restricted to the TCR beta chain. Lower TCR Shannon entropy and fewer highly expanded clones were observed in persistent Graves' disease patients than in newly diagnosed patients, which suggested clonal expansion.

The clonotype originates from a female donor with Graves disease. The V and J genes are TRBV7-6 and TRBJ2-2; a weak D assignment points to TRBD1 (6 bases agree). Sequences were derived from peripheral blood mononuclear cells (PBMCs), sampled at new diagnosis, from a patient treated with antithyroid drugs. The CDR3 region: CASSLARAGGRGPGELFF. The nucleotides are TGTGCCAGCAGCTTAGCCAGGGCTGGGGGCAGGGGCCCCGGGGAGCTGTTTTTT.